Listed below are T cell receptor beta chains from one sample, sequenced in a study of CXCR3-negative and CXCR3-positive naive CD8 T cells. Reanalyzing the 5' RACE reads, TCRdb keeps one entry per CDR3 protein, without DNA. The repertoire table contains around 10,000 distinct CDR3 sequences. The sequencing input was naive CXCR3- CD8+ T cells from blood. The receptors shown here come from a human donor in good health. Some clones in this sample may be carry-over from other donors' samples. Each CDR3 is given with its conserved first and last residue. Clone size is not always given. Where it is, it says once, few, many or a class for expanded clones.

TRBJ2-2	-	TRBV7-3	CASRSPSTGELFF
TRBJ2-3	medium-sized	TRBV29-1	CSVGGGPSATDTQYF
TRBJ1-2	medium-sized	TRBV25-1	CATFGTIYGYTF
TRBJ2-3	medium-sized	TRBV7-9	CASSLGVTDTQYF
TRBJ2-2	medium-sized	TRBV2	CASSDTAGPWELFF
TRBJ2-1	medium-sized	TRBV11-2	CASTQLAEVSYNEQFF
TRBJ2-1	-	TRBV2	CASSHRTSGNNEQFF
TRBJ2-6	medium-sized	TRBV29-1	CSVDGQETSGANVLTF
TRBJ2-4	-	TRBV6-2/TRBV6-3	CASSYTGTGINIQYF
TRBJ2-7	-	TRBV9	CASSVSRDKAIYEQYF
TRBJ2-5	-	TRBV29-1	CSVDLEGVFQETQYF
TRBJ2-5	medium-sized	TRBV9	CASSITAGGETQYF
TRBJ1-5	medium-sized	TRBV4-1	CASSQDGRVHQPQHF
TRBJ2-7	-	TRBV20-1	CSARNDGYEQYF
TRBJ2-2	medium-sized	TRBV11-3	CASSTRLAGDTGELFF
TRBJ2-7	-	TRBV5-1	CASSPPRAGADLTYEQYF
TRBJ2-5	medium-sized	TRBV28	CASRTLGGRGETQYF
TRBJ2-1	-	TRBV9	CASSVAHNEQFF
TRBJ1-2	-	TRBV27	CASSNRDRGDYGYTF
TRBJ2-2	medium-sized	TRBV25-1	CASSDSTSGAGELFF
TRBJ2-1	-	TRBV9	CASGPHNEQFF
TRBJ2-3	medium-sized	TRBV2	CASTEEAGSTDTQYF
TRBJ1-1	medium-sized	TRBV6-6	CASTPMGAKEEAFF
TRBJ1-5	-	TRBV27	CASSSVGTGDNQPQNF
TRBJ1-1	medium-sized	TRBV7-9	CASRGEENTEAFF
TRBJ2-7	-	TRBV11-2	CASSSPLLPLYEQYF
TRBJ2-1	-	TRBV29-1	CSVVDGLAGHVNEQFF
TRBJ2-7	medium-sized	TRBV28	CASSSVQGAYEQYF
TRBJ1-4	medium-sized	TRBV28	CASRINEKLFF
TRBJ2-1	-	TRBV7-6	CASSHLGGLAGEREQFF
TRBJ2-1	-	TRBV4-3	CASSQGAGTSSFDEQFF
TRBJ1-1	-	TRBV12-3/TRBV12-4	CASSFGDMNTEAFF
TRBJ2-5	medium-sized	TRBV29-1	CSVLGGIGSETQYF
TRBJ2-7	-	TRBV7-9	CASSLVGTSEYEQYF
TRBJ1-4	medium-sized	TRBV12-5	CASGLGQGNTNEKLFF
TRBJ1-2	medium-sized	TRBV4-1	CASSQVGGQPNYGYTF
TRBJ2-5	-	TRBV19	CASSEYRGEETQYF
TRBJ2-5	-	TRBV5-1	CASSSAGETQYF
TRBJ2-1	medium-sized	TRBV7-9	CASSLPGLAEYNEQFF
TRBJ1-1	medium-sized	TRBV11-2	CASSSQLETGSYEAFF
TRBJ2-5	medium-sized	TRBV29-1	CSVGGEKYQETQYF
TRBJ1-5	medium-sized	TRBV7-3	CASSLTGGAGQPQHF
TRBJ2-5	-	TRBV12-3/TRBV12-4	CASSSTSGSLGETQYF
TRBJ2-7	-	TRBV29-1	CSVETTGSSYEQYF
TRBJ1-1	medium-sized	TRBV4-1	CASSQIAGGPNTEAFF
TRBJ2-3	medium-sized	TRBV20-1	CSASPGLATSTDTQYF
TRBJ2-7	medium-sized	TRBV5-4	CASSPGTGDSYEQYF
TRBJ2-3	medium-sized	TRBV14	CASSPARDSLVDTQYF
TRBJ2-7	-	TRBV11-2	CASSLSYSSYDEQYF
TRBJ2-7	-	TRBV7-8	CASSARLAESYEQYF